One and the same sample provided the 26 T cell receptor beta chains below, sequenced in a study of response to subunit inactivated influenza vaccine. TCRdb re-called the RT-PCR reads with MiXCR, one entry per CDR3 protein. Here the sample spans about 800,000 distinct CDR3 sequences, 21% being singletons. The input for sequencing was PBMCs from blood, taken 4 to 6 days after vaccination. All receptors come from a man aged 45-60 years who received an inactivated influenza vaccine.

This clonotype came up a few times. This chain connects TRBV5-1 to TRBJ2-6; possible D gene TRBD2, 6 bases. From germline, CDR1 is SGHRS and CDR2 YFSETQ. The CDR3 is made up of 15 amino acids. Trimming shortened V by 4 bases and J by 2 bases, and 10 bases separated the two germline ends. The DNA for the CDR3 is TGCGCCAGCAGCAAAGGAGGGACTGGGGCCAACGTCCTGACTTTC. It yields the protein CASSKGGTGANVLTF.

V and J are TRBV5-1 and TRBJ2-7; TRBD2 is a possible D gene (5 bases). Germline V gene data show CDR1 as SGHRS and CDR2 as YFSETQ. The CDR3 consists of 14 residues. V lost 4 bases to trimming and J lost 0 bases, with 11 bases between them. The CDR3 sequence: CASSIIGSSYEQYF. CDR3 nucleotide sequence: TGCGCCAGCAGCATAATTGGGAGCTCCTACGAGCAGTACTTC.

This clonotype was found a few times. The gene calls are TRBV20-1 and TRBJ2-5; D gene ambiguous. CDR3 length: 15 amino acids. CDR1 is DFQATT and CDR2 is SNEGSKA in the germline V gene (reference sequence). Deletions cut 5 bases from V and 4 bases from J, with 20 bases between. The CDR3 bases are TGCAGTGCTTACAATCAGGTACTGGGGATAGAGACCCAGTACTTC. This gives the protein CSAYNQVLGIETQYF.

This clonotype was counted between two and nine times. The chain uses TRBV7-8 and TRBJ2-7; 7 bases align to TRBD1. CDR1 and CDR2 (germline): SGHVS, FQNEAQ. This CDR3 has 15 residues. Losses at the gene ends were 6 bases for V and 2 bases for J; bases not matched to a gene: 10. DNA for the CDR3: TGTGCCAGCAGTAGATGGGACAGTAGGACCTACGAGCAGTACTTC. The encoded protein is CASSRWDSRTYEQYF.

The chain uses TRBV7-9 and TRBJ2-7; possibly TRBD2 for D (6 bases). The CDR3 totals 12 residues. V lost 8 bases and J 2 bases, leaving 10 bases between the germline ends. Looked up from germline, CDR1 is SEHNR and CDR2 is FQNEAQ (reference sequence). The CDR3 reads CASASATYEQYF. CDR3 nucleotides: TGTGCCAGCGCTAGCGCAACCTACGAGCAGTACTTC.

The CDR3 sequence is CASSRSGGTNEQFF. Written as DNA, the CDR3 is TGCGCCAGCAGCCGTTCAGGCGGGACAAATGAGCAGTTCTTC. This chain links TRBV5-1 with TRBJ2-1; either TRBD1 or TRBD2 may fit D (6 bases each). The V end was cut by 4 bases, the J end by 7 bases, with 15 bases between. Germline V CDR1 and CDR2: SGHRS, YFSETQ. This CDR3 is built from 14 residues.

This chain connects TRBV28 to TRBJ1-1; D gene unclear. The V gene's germline CDR1 is MDHEN and CDR2 SYDVKM. The CDR3 runs to 10 residues. With 6 bases removed from V and 5 bases from J, the gap between germline ends came to 4 bases. CDR3 bases: TGTGCCAGCAGAGGGACTGAAGCTTTCTTT. It encodes CASRGTEAFF.

This clonotype was recorded a few times. This rearrangement joins TRBV12-3 or TRBV12-4 to TRBJ2-4; D not certain. This CDR3 contains 12 residues. Between the trimmed V and J ends, which lost 5 bases and 7 bases, there was a span of 9 bases. The CDR3 reads CASSQDDNIQYF. Written as DNA, the CDR3 is TGTGCCAGCAGTCAGGATGACAACATTCAGTACTTC.

J is TRBJ2-2 and V is TRBV6-2 or TRBV6-3, with TRBD2 identical over 7 bases. The CDR3 has 14 amino acids. CDR1 is MNHEY, CDR2 SVGEGT, per germline. V dropped 4 bases and J dropped 6; count of bases not matched to a gene: 5. The CDR3, as DNA: TGTGCCAGCAGTTTCAGACTAGCTTCCGGGGAGCTGTTTTTT. Its translation is CASSFRLASGELFF.

The chain combines TRBV5-5 with TRBJ2-5; D gene unclear. This CDR3 spans 15 amino acids. V lost 0 bases and J lost 5, with 14 bases in between. The V gene's germline CDR1 is SGHKS and CDR2 YYEKEE (reference sequence). The CDR3 reads CASSLVNGVGETQYF. As DNA, the CDR3 is TGTGCCAGCAGCTTGGTTAACGGTGTGGGGGAGACCCAGTACTTC.

The chain links TRBV7-9 to TRBJ2-4; 14 bases align to TRBD2. The trim removed 5 bases at V and 9 bases at J, leaving 9 bases unmatched. Per germline, CDR1 SEHNR and CDR2 FQNEAQ (reference sequence). This CDR3 has 16 amino acids. In DNA form, the CDR3 reads TGTGCCAGCAGCCCCCCGACTAGCGGGGGGGCAGGCATTCAGTACTTC. This codes for CASSPPTSGGAGIQYF.

V gene TRBV4-2 combines with J gene TRBJ2-3; D may be TRBD1 or TRBD2 (5 bases each). V lost 1 base to trimming and J lost 1 base, with 15 bases between them. The CDR3 spans 17 residues. Per germline, CDR1 LGHNA and CDR2 YNFKEQ. CDR3 protein: CASSQVAGGRGTDTQYF. DNA for the CDR3: TGTGCCAGCAGCCAAGTCGCTGGGGGAAGGGGCACAGATACGCAGTATTTT.

The V call is TRBV12-3 or TRBV12-4, the J call TRBJ1-1; no clear D. V was cut by 6 bases and J by 1 base, with 12 bases left in between. The CDR3 is 14 amino acids. CDR3 nucleotides: TGTGCCAGCAGCCAGACATGGGCGAACACTGAAGCTTTCTTT. This sequence encodes CASSQTWANTEAFF.

The rearrangement uses TRBV20-1 and TRBJ2-7; no clear D. The CDR3 has 14 residues. Trimming left V 2 bases short and J 0 bases short, with 11 bases between. CDR1 and CDR2 (germline): DFQATT, SNEGSKA (reference sequence). The CDR3 DNA reads as TGCAGTGCTAGAAGGACCCTAAGCTCCTACGAGCAGTACTTC. Translated: CSARRTLSSYEQYF.

This clonotype was counted a few times. This CDR3 reads CASSSDGTRSTDTQYF. The DNA of the CDR3 is TGTGCCAGCAGTTCCGACGGGACTCGATCCACAGATACGCAGTATTTT. The chain recombines TRBV11-2 with TRBJ2-3; tentative D call: TRBD2 (6 bases). V lost 6 bases to trimming and J lost 2 bases, with 18 bases between them. The germline CDR1 and CDR2 sequences are SGHAT and FQNNGV. This CDR3 region has 16 residues. Filled out from reference TRBV11-2 and TRBJ2-3, the complete variable domain reads EAGVAQSPRYKIIEKRQSVAFWCNPISGHATLYWYQQILGQGPKLLIQFQNNGVVDDSQLPKDRFSAERLKGVDSTLKIQPAKLEDSAVYLCASSSDGTRSTDTQYFGPGTRLTVL.

V usage is TRBV24-1 and J usage is TRBJ2-2; the D gene could be TRBD1 or TRBD2 (5 bases each). This CDR3 region has 16 residues. Germline V gene data show CDR1 as KGHDR and CDR2 as SFDVKD. Trimming pared 4 bases from V and 4 bases from J, leaving 15 bases between. The CDR3 bases are TGTGCCACCAGTGACCTTGGGGACGGTGTCACCGGGGAGCTGTTTTTT. This codes for CATSDLGDGVTGELFF.

V gene TRBV20-1 combines with J gene TRBJ1-1; D remains unclear. The CDR3 extends over 14 amino acids. Trimming removed 2 bases from V and 1 base from J, with 11 bases in between. CDR1 is DFQATT, CDR2 SNEGSKA, per germline (reference sequence). For the CDR3, the DNA is TGCAGTGCTAGACTCCCCGAAAGGAACACTGAAGCTTTCTTT. Its protein product is CSARLPERNTEAFF.

The rearrangement joins TRBV7-9 to TRBJ2-1; D gene uncertain. The CDR3 consists of 14 residues. Trimming stripped 4 bases from V and 8 bases from J, with 15 bases between. CDR1 and CDR2 from the germline V gene are SEHNR and FQNEAQ (reference sequence). CDR3 bases: TGTGCCAGCAGCTCAAGGGCCAATAGCCATGAGCAGTTCTTC. Protein product: CASSSRANSHEQFF. The variable domain in full, with the rest retrieved from reference TRBV7-9 and TRBJ2-1, is DTGVSQNPRHKITKRGQNVTFRCDPISEHNRLYWYRQTLGQGPEFLTYFQNEAQLEKSRLLSDRFSAERPKGSFSTLEIQRTEQGDSAMYLCASSSRANSHEQFFGPGTRLTVL.

This sequence joins TRBV6-2 or TRBV6-3 and TRBJ2-2, with 7 positions matching TRBD1. V shed 10 bases and J 3 bases; nucleotides not matched to a gene: 8. The CDR3 spans 14 residues. Germline V gene sequence: CDR1 MNHEY, CDR2 SVGEGT. CDR3 sequence: CATHRQGDTGELFF. DNA of the CDR3: TGTGCCACCCACAGACAGGGAGACACCGGGGAGCTGTTTTTT.

V gene TRBV29-1 combines with J gene TRBJ2-3; 7 positions match TRBD1. This CDR3 is 12 amino acids long. Germline-derived CDR1 and CDR2 are SQVTM and ANQGSEA. Unmatched junction bases numbered 4, after V lost 6 bases and J lost 4 bases. CDR3 DNA sequence: TGCAGCGTGCACAGGGGATCAGATACGCAGTATTTT. Amino acid sequence: CSVHRGSDTQYF.

This clonotype was counted only a few times. V gene TRBV24-1 combines with J gene TRBJ1-5; TRBD1 matches at 7 bases. The CDR3 length is 17 residues. CDR1 is KGHDR and CDR2 is SFDVKD in the germline V gene. V gave up 11 bases and J gave up 0 bases; unmatched junction bases: 15. CDR3: CASTDLQGPYSNQPQHF. The CDR3 nucleotides read TGTGCCAGCACGGACCTACAGGGGCCGTATAGCAATCAGCCCCAGCATTTT.

At least ten counts were recorded for this clonotype. V and J are TRBV7-9 and TRBJ1-1; a possible D gene is TRBD1 (6 bases). The V and J ends lost 11 bases and 8 bases respectively, with 18 bases between them. The CDR3 consists of 12 residues. Per the germline V gene, CDR1 is SEHNR and CDR2 is FQNEAQ (reference sequence). CDR3 in amino acids: CAYGGQLYEAFF. CDR3 DNA sequence: TGTGCCTATGGGGGGCAGCTATACGAAGCTTTCTTT. The whole variable domain, filled in from reference TRBV7-9 and TRBJ1-1, reads DTGVSQNPRHKITKRGQNVTFRCDPISEHNRLYWYRQTLGQGPEFLTYFQNEAQLEKSRLLSDRFSAERPKGSFSTLEIQRTEQGDSAMYLCAYGGQLYEAFFGQGTRLTVV.

The rearrangement uses TRBV24-1 and TRBJ2-5; 8 nucleotides align to TRBD1. The CDR3 consists of 16 residues. The germline V gene has CDR1 KGHDR and CDR2 SFDVKD. The V and J ends lost 5 bases and 5 bases, in that order; junction bases with no gene match: 12. The CDR3, as DNA: TGTGCCACCAGTGGTGTGGGATCCAGGGGGCCTGAGACCCAGTACTTC. It translates to CATSGVGSRGPETQYF.

This chain uses TRBV27 with TRBJ2-3; 8 positions agree with TRBD1. With V trimmed by 6 bases and J by 4 bases, 9 bases remained unmatched. CDR3 length: 15 amino acids. Germline V gene sequence: CDR1 MNHEY, CDR2 SMNVEV (reference sequence). In DNA form, the CDR3 reads TGTGCCAGCAGGCACACAGGGGGTCCTGCAGATACGCAGTATTTT. Translated, it gives CASRHTGGPADTQYF.

V usage is TRBV12-3 or TRBV12-4 and J usage is TRBJ1-5, with a possible D match to TRBD1 (6 bases). The CDR3 contains 15 residues. V lost 5 bases and J lost 0, with 11 bases in between. This chain's CDR3 is CASSRGTNSNQPQHF. The CDR3 DNA follows: TGTGCCAGCAGTAGGGGGACAAATAGCAATCAGCCCCAGCATTTT.

This clonotype turned up a few times. This sequence joins TRBV6-2 or TRBV6-3 and TRBJ2-7, with 9 positions matching TRBD1. CDR1 is MNHEY and CDR2 is SVGEGT in the germline V gene. V trimming: 2 bases; J trimming: 5 bases; junction bases outside the gene matches: 10. The CDR3 is 16 residues long. The CDR3 DNA follows: TGTGCCAGCAGTTACAGCCGGGACAGGGTCCCCCACGAGCAGTACTTC. Translated: CASSYSRDRVPHEQYF.